The T cell receptor (beta chain) described here comes from a study of identical twins. Only a few counts were recorded for this clonotype. The antigen is unknown. Via MiXCR, TCRdb re-called the 5' RACE reads, giving one row per CDR3 protein. The sample lists 210,000 or so distinct CDR3 sequences, 15% to 20% seen once, with 35% to 50% in the top ten. Study-level results: Memory repertoires showed no such pattern, whereas abundant cord blood beta clonotypes carried fewer insertions.

This sample was also put to use in a study of T cells expressing NK-cell markers. That source adds: Restriction of sorting to alpha-beta TCR T cells was accomplished in several experiments using an anti-gamma-delta TCR antibody. Leadership of the CD3+CD56-NKG2C+ fraction also belonged to these clonotypes in a handful of donors.

This sequence was found in a woman aged 18-30 years in good health. Sample: CD8+ T cells sorted from blood.

This CDR3 is CASSLAVYGIEAFF. The CDR3 region has the DNA TGTGCCAGCAGCTTAGCCGTTTATGGCATTGAAGCTTTCTTT. The chain links TRBV7-8 to TRBJ1-1; no firm D call. This CDR3 has 14 amino acids. CDR1 SGHVS and CDR2 FQNEAQ come from the germline V gene. V was trimmed by 0 bases and J by 7 bases, leaving 12 bases between them.